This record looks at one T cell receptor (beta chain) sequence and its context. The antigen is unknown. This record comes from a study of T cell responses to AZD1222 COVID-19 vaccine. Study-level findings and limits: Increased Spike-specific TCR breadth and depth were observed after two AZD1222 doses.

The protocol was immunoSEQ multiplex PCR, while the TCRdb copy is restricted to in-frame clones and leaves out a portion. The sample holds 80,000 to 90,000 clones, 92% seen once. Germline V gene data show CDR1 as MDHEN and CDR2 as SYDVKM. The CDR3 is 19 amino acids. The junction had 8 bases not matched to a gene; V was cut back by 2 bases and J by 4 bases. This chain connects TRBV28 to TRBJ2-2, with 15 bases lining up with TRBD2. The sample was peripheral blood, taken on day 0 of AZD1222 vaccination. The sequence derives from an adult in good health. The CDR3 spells CASSLRRTSGRVGTGELFF. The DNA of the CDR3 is TGTGCCAGCAGTTTACGCCGGACTAGCGGGAGGGTTGGCACCGGGGAGCTGTTTTTT.